The text below deals with one T cell receptor (beta chain). Its antigen is undetermined. This CDR3 is built from 14 residues. CDR1 MDHEN and CDR2 SYDVKM come from the germline V gene. Trimming took off 2 bases at V and 4 bases at J, with 9 bases between the two ends. The data derive from a study of graft-versus-host responses after intestinal transplantation. Study in general: Anti-thymocyte globulin induction preceded about 3 years of tacrolimus and steroid maintenance in all recipients. General study points: Analysis identified GvH clones in recipient marrow, with some appearing first in ileum or blood. When patients had graft-donor T cell macrochimerism, their allografts held high graft-versus-host to host-versus-graft clonal ratios.

The data were produced by immunoSEQ multiplex PCR, yet TCRdb's version contains in-frame clones alone and is incomplete. The sample holds about 39,000 clones, more than 90% seen once. V usage is TRBV28 and J usage is TRBJ1-3; the D gene is possibly TRBD1 (6 bases). The TCR originated in a human donor who was the organ donor for an intestinal transplant. The input for sequencing was unstimulated CD8+ T cells sorted from spleen or lymph node cells, taken before transplant. The CDR3 DNA is TGTGCCAGCAGTTTAGGGGGGCTCGGAAACACCATATATTTT. Amino acid sequence: CASSLGGLGNTIYF. The full variable domain, in which reference TRBV28 and TRBJ1-3 provide the parts outside the CDR3, is DVKVTQSSRYLVKRTGEKVFLECVQDMDHENMFWYRQDPGLGLRLIYFSYDVKMKEKGDIPEGYSVSREKKERFSLILESASTNQTSMYLCASSLGGLGNTIYFGEGSWLTVV.